The T cell receptor (beta chain) under discussion was sequenced for a study of shared clonotypes between healthy human individuals. The germline V and J ends were trimmed by 5 bases and 3 bases, with 17 bases remaining between them. CDR1 is SGHAT, CDR2 FQNNGV, per germline. The CDR3 runs to 15 residues. Here immunoSEQ multiplex PCR was the method, and the copy in TCRdb shows in-frame clones only, minus some. The sample holds about 700,000 clones, under 80% seen once. The TCR comes from a woman in her twenties or thirties in good health. The sample taken for sequencing was memory CD4+ T cells sorted from blood. Stated subset: CD45RA-negative fraction. This chain uses TRBV11-2 with TRBJ2-7; D gene uncertain. The CDR3 DNA follows: TGTGCCAGCAGCCCCGCCGGGTCATTGGACTACGAGCAGTACTTC. Encoded protein: CASSPAGSLDYEQYF. Drawing the rest from reference TRBV11-2 and TRBJ2-7, the complete variable domain is EAGVAQSPRYKIIEKRQSVAFWCNPISGHATLYWYQQILGQGPKLLIQFQNNGVVDDSQLPKDRFSAERLKGVDSTLKIQPAKLEDSAVYLCASSPAGSLDYEQYFGPGTRLTVT.